This T cell receptor (beta chain) was sequenced during a study of cytotoxic CD8 clonotypes in ibrutinib-treated CLL. Study-level information: Outcomes included around 25 partial and 2 complete responses; after median roughly 65 months, roughly 14 stayed remitted and roughly twelve progressed.

Method: immunoSEQ multiplex PCR; TCRdb's copy keeps in-frame clones and lacks some. The sample carries nearly 50,000 clones, around 60% recorded once. Study-wide results and limits: Treatment saw public clonotypes, which were uncommon, either contract or stay stable. Baseline-level clonality went beyond age-matched healthy donors and moved in step with circulating CD8+ T-cell counts.

In its sample, this clone is medium-sized. Its antigen is as yet unknown. The clonotype comes from a human donor with chronic lymphocytic leukemia. The material was PBMCs, obtained after 24 months of ibrutinib treatment.

Here the CDR3 reads CASSIERTGGRETQYF. The CDR3 DNA reads TGTGCCAGTAGTATAGAGCGGACAGGGGGCCGGGAGACCCAGTACTTC. The V call is TRBV19, the J call TRBJ2-5; 11 nucleotides align to TRBD1. The germline CDR1 and CDR2 sequences are LNHDA and SQIVND (reference sequence). V dropped 0 bases and J dropped 5; count of bases not matched to a gene: 5. There are 16 residues in the CDR3.